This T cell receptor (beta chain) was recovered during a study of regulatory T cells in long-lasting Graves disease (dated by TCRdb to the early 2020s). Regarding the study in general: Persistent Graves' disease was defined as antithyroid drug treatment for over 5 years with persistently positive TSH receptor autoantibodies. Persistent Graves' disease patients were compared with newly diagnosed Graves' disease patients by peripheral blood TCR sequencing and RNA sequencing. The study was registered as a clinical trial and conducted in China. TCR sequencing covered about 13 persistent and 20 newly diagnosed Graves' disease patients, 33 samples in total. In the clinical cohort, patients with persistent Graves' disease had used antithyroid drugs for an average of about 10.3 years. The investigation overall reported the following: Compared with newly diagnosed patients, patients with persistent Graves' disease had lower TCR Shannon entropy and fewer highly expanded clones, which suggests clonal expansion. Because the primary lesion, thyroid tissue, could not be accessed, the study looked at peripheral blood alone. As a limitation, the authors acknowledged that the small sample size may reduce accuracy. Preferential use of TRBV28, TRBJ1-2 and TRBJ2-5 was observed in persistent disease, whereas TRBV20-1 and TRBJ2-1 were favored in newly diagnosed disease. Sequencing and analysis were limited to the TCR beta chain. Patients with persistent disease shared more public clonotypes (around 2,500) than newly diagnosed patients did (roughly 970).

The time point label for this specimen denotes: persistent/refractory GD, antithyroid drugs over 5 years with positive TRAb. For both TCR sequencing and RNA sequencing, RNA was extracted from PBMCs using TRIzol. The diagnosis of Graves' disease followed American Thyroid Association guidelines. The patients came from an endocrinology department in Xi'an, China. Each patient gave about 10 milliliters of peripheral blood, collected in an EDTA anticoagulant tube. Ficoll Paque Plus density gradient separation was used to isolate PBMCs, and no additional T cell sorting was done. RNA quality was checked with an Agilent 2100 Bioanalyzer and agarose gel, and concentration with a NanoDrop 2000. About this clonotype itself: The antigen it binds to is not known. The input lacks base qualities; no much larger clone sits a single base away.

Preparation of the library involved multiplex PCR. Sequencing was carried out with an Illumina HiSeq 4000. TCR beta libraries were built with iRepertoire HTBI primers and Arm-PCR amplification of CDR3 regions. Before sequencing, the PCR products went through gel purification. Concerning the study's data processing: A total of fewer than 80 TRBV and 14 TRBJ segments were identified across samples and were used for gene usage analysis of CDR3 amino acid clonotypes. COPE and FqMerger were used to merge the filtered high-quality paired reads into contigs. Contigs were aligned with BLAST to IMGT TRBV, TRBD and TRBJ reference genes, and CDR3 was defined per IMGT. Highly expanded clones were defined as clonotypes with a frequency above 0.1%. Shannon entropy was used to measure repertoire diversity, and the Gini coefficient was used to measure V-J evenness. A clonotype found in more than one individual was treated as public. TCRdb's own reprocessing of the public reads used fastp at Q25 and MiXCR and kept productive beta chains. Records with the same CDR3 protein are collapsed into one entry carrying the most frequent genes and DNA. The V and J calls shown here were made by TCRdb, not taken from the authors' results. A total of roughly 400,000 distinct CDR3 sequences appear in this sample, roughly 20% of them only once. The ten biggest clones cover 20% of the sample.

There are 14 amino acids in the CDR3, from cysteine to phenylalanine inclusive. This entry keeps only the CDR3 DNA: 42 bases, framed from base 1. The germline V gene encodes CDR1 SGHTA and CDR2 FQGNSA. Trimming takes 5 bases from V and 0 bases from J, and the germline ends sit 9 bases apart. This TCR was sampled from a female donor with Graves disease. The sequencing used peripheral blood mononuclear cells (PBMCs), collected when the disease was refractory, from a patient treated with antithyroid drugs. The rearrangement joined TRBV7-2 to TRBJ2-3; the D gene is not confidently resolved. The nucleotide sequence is TGTGCCAGCAGCCCCAGAGCGAGCACAGATACGCAGTATTTT. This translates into CASSPRASTDTQYF.